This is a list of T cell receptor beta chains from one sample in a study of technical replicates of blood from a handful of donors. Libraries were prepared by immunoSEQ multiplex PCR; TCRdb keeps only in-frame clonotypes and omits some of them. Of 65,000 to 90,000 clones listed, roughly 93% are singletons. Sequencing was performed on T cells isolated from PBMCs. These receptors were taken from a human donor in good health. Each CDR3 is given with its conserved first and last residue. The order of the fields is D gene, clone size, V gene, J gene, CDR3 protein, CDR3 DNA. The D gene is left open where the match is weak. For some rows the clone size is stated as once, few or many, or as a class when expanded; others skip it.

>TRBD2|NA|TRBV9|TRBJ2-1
CASSAGGAGSYNEQFF
TGTGCCAGCAGCGCCGGGGGGGCCGGCTCCTACAATGAGCAGTTCTTC
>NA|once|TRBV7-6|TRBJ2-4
CASSATGDRGDIQYF
TGTGCCAGCAGCGCCACGGGGGACAGAGGGGACATTCAGTACTTC
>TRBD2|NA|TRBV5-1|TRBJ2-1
CASSSLVASGGENEQFF
TGCGCCAGCAGCTCCTTGGTTGCTAGCGGGGGGGAGAATGAGCAGTTCTTC
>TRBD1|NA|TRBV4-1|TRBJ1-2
CASSQGGQGARGYTF
TGCGCCAGCAGCCAGGGAGGACAGGGGGCGCGCGGCTACACCTTC
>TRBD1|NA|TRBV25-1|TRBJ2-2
CASSDQPGQGANTGELFF
TGTGCCAGCAGTGATCAACCGGGACAGGGAGCGAACACCGGGGAGCTGTTTTTT
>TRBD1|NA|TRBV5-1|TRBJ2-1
CASREERQGQDGGQFF
TGCGCCAGCAGGGAAGAAAGACAGGGACAAGACGGCGGGCAGTTCTTC
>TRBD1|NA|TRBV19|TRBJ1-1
CASSPYRGVAFF
TGTGCCAGTAGTCCCTACAGGGGGGTAGCTTTCTTT
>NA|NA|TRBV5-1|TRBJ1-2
CASSLVGGAQRNGYTF
TGCGCCAGCAGCTTGGTTGGTGGAGCCCAGCGCAATGGCTACACCTTC
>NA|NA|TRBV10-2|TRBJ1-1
CASSELRPGDTEAFF
TGCGCCAGCAGTGAATTGAGGCCCGGGGACACTGAAGCTTTCTTT
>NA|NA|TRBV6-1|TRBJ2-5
CASNAGIQETQYF
TGTGCCAGCAATGCGGGGATTCAAGAGACCCAGTACTTC
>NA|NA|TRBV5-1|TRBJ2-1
CASSLGGVDNEQFF
TGCGCCAGCAGCTTGGGGGGGGTTGACAATGAGCAGTTCTTC
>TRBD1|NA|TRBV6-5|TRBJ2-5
CASSYTETGVETQYF
TGTGCCAGCAGTTACACAGAGACAGGGGTGGAGACCCAGTACTTC
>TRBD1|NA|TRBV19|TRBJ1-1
CASSKNRGSKQMNTEAFF
TGTGCCAGTAGTAAAAACAGGGGCTCTAAACAGATGAACACTGAAGCTTTCTTT
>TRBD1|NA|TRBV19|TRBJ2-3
CASRMGGGQGDTQYF
TGTGCCAGTAGGATGGGAGGGGGACAGGGGGATACGCAGTATTTT
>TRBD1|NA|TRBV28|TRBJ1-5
CASSRRQGKFNQPQHF
TGTGCCAGCAGCCGTCGACAGGGGAAGTTTAATCAGCCCCAGCATTTT
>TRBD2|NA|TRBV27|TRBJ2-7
CASSLSPPGTSGYEQYF
TGTGCCAGCAGTTTATCGCCGCCCGGGACTAGCGGATACGAGCAGTACTTC
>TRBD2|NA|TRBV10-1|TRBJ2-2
CASSRGVSSGGPNTGELFF
TGCGCCAGCAGTAGGGGGGTGTCTAGCGGGGGTCCAAACACCGGGGAGCTGTTTTTT
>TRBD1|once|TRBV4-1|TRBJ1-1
CASSSQGALTEAFF
TGCGCCAGCAGCTCACAGGGGGCGCTCACTGAAGCTTTCTTT
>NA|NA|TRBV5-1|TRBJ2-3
CASSLGLSTDTQYF
TGCGCCAGCAGCTTGGGACTGAGCACAGATACGCAGTATTTT
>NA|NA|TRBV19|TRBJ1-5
CASKGQSNQPQHF
TGTGCCAGTAAAGGACAGAGCAATCAGCCCCAGCATTTT